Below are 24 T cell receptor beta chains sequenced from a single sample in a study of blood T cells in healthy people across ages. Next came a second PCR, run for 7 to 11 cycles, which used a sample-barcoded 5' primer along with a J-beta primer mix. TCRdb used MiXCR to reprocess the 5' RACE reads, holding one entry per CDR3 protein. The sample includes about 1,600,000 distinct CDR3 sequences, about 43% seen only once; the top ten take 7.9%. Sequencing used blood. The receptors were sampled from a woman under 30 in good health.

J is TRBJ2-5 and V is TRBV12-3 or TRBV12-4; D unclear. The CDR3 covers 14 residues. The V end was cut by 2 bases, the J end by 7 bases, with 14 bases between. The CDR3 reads CASSLYGLVGTQYF. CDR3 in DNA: TGTGCCAGCAGTTTATACGGGTTGGTCGGGACCCAGTACTTC.

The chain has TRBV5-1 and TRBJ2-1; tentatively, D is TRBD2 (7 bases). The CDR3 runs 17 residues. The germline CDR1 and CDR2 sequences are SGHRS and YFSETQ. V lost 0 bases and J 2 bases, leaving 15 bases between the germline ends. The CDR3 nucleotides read TGCGCCAGCAGCTTGGAAGTAGGGGGGAGGGCCTACAATGAGCAGTTCTTC. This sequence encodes CASSLEVGGRAYNEQFF.

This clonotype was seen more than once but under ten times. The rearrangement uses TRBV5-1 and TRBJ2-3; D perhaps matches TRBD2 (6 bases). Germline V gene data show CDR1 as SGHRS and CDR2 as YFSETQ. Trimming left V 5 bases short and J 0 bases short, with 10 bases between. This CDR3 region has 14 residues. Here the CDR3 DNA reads TGCGCCAGCAGAGAGGGGACTAGCACAGATACGCAGTATTTT. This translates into CASREGTSTDTQYF.

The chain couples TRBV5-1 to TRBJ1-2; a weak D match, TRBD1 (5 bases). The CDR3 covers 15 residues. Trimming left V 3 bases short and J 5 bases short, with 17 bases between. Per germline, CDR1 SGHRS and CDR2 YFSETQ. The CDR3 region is CASSYGQDSPYGYTF. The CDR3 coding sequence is TGCGCCAGCAGCTATGGACAAGACTCCCCATATGGCTACACCTTC.

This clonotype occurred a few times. In DNA, the CDR3 is TGTGCCAGCAGCGTAGGATGGGTCGATTCACCCCTCCACTTT. Protein product: CASSVGWVDSPLHF. This sequence joins TRBV9 and TRBJ1-6, with D unclear. Looked up from germline, CDR1 is SGDLS and CDR2 is YYNGEE. The CDR3 is 14 amino acids. V was pared by 0 bases and J by 8 bases, with 9 bases between.

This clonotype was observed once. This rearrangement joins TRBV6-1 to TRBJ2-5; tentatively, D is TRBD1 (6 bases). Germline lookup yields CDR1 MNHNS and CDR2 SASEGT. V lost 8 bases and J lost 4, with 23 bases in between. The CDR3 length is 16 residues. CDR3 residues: CASFEVGSQGRETQYF. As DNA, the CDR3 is TGTGCCAGCTTTGAGGTGGGGTCCCAGGGGCGAGAGACCCAGTACTTC.

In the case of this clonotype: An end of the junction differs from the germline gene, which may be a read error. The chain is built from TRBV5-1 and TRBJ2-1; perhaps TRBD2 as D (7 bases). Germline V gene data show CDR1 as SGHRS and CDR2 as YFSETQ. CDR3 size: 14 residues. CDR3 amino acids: CASKRGGSHNEQFF. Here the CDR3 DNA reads TGCGCCAGCAAAAGGGGGGGCTCCCACAATGAGCAGTTCTTC.

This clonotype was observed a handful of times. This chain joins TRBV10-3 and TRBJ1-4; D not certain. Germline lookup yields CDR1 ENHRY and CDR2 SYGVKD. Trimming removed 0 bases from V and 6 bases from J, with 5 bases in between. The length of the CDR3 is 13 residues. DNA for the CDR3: TGTGCCATCAGTGAGTCTCGGGATGAAAAACTGTTTTTT. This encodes CAISESRDEKLFF.

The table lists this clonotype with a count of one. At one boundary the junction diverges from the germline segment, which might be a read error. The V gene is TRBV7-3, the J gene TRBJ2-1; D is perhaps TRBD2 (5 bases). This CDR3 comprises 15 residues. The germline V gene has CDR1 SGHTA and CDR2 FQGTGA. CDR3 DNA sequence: TGTGCCAGCAGCTTAGACTACAAAACCTACAACGAGCAGTTCTTC. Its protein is CASSLDYKTYNEQFF.

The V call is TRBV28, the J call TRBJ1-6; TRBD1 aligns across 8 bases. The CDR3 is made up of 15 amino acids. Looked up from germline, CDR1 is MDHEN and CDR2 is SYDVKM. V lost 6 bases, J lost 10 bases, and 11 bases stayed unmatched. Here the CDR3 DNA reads TGTGCCAGCAGGCAGACAGGGGTGGTAAGGTCACCCCTCCACTTT. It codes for CASRQTGVVRSPLHF.

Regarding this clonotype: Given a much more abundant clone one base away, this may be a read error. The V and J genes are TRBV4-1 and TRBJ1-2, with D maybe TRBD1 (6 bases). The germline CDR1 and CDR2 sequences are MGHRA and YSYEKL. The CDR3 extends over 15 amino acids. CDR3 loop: CASSQDPDSVYGHTF. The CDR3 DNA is TGCGCCAGCAGCCAAGATCCGGACAGTGTCTATGGCCACACCTTC.

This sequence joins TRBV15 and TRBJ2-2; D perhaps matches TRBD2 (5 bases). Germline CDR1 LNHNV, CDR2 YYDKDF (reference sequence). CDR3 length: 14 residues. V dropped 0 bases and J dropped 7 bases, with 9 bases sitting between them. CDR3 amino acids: CATSRDAGVGELFF. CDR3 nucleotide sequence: TGTGCCACCAGCAGAGATGCGGGTGTCGGGGAGCTGTTTTTT.

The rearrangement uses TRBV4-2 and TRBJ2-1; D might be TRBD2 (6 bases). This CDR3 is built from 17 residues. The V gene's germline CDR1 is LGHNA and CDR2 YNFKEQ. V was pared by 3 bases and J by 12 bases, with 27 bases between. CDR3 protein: CASSQKPGTPHFSVQFF. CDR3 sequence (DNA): TGTGCCAGCAGCCAGAAACCCGGGACTCCGCACTTTAGTGTGCAGTTCTTC.

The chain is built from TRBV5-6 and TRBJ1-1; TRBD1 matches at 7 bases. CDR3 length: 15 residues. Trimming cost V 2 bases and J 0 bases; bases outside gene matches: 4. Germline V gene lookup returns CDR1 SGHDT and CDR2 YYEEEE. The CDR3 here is CASSFRGVMNTEAFF. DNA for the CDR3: TGTGCCAGCAGCTTCAGGGGGGTCATGAACACTGAAGCTTTCTTT.

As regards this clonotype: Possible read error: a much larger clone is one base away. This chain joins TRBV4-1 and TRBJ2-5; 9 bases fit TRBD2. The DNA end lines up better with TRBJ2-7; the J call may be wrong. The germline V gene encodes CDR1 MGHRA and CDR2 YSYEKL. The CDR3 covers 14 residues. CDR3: CASSQGTSEYEQYF. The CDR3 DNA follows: TGCGCCAGCAGCCAAGGGACTAGCGAGTACGAGCAGTACTTC.

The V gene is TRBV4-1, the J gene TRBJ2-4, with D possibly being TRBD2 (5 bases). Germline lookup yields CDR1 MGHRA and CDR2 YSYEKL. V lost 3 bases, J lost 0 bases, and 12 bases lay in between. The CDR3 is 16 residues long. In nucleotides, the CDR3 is TGCGCCAGCAGCCAGCGGAGCGGATTAGCCAAAAACATTCAGTACTTC. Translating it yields CASSQRSGLAKNIQYF.

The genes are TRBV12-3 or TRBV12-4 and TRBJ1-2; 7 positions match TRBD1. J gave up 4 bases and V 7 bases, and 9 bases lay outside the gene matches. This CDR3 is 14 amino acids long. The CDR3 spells CASTGEGASYGYTF. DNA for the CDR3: TGTGCCAGCACCGGGGAGGGGGCCAGCTATGGCTACACCTTC.

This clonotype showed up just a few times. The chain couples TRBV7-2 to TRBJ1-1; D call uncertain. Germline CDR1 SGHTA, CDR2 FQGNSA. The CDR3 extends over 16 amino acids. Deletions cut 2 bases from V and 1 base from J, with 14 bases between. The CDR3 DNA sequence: TGTGCCAGCAGCTTAATGTCCGGACTTACGAACACTGAAGCTTTCTTT. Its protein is CASSLMSGLTNTEAFF.

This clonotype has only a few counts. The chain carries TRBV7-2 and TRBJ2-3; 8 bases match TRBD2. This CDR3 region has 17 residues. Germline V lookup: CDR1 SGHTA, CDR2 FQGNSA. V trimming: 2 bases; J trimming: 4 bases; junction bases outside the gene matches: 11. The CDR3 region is CASSLSTGLVGADTQYF. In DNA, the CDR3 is TGTGCCAGCAGCTTATCTACGGGACTAGTGGGGGCAGATACGCAGTATTTT.

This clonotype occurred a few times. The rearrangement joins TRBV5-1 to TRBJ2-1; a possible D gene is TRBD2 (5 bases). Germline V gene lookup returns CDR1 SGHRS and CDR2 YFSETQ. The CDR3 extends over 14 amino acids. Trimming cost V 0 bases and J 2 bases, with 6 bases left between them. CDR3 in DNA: TGCGCCAGCAGCTTGGAACTAGCCTACAATGAGCAGTTCTTC. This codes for CASSLELAYNEQFF.

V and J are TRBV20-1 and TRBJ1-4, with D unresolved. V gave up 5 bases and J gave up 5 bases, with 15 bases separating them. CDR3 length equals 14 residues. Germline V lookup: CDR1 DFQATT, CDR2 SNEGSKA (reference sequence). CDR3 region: CSAPPGRHNEKLFF. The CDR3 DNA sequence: TGCAGTGCTCCTCCGGGTCGGCACAATGAAAAACTGTTTTTT.

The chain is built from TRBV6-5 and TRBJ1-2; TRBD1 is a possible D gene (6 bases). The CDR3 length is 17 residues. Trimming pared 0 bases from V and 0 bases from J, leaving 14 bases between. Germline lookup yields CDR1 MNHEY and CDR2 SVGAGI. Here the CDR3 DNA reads TGTGCCAGCAGTTACTCGCTGACCAGGGGAGCTAACTATGGCTACACCTTC. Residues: CASSYSLTRGANYGYTF.

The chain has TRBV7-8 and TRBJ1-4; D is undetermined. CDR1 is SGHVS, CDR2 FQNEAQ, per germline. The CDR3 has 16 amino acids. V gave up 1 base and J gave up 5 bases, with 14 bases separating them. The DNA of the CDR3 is TGTGCCAGCAGCTTAGTGGGTGGGAGTAGCAATGAAAAACTGTTTTTT. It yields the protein CASSLVGGSSNEKLFF.

CDR3 sequence reads: CASSKEGCSGGSYEQYF. The CDR3 bases are TGTGCCAGCAGCAAAGAAGGTTGTAGTGGAGGGAGCTACGAGCAGTACTTC. The chain recombines TRBV21-1 with TRBJ2-7; TRBD2, the table's D call, was not compared with the DNA. TRBV21-1 is marked as a pseudogene. This CDR3 contains 17 residues.